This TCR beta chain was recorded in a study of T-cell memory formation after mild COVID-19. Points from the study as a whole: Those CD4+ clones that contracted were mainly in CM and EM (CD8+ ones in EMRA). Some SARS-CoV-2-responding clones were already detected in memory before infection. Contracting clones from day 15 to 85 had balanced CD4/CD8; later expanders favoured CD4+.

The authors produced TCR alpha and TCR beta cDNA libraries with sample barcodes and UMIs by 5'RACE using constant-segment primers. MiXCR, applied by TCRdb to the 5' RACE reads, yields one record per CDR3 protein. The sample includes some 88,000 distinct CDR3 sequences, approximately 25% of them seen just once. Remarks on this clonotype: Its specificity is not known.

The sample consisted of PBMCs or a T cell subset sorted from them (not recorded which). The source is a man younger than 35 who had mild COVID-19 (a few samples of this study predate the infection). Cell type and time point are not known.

CDR3 in amino acids: CASSQDRHSNQPQHF. CDR3 in DNA: TGCGCCAGCAGCCAAGACAGGCATAGCAATCAGCCCCAGCATTTT. The gene calls are TRBV4-3 and TRBJ1-5, with D uncertain. V lost 0 bases, J lost 0 bases, and 6 bases lay in between. This CDR3 has 15 amino acids. Germline-derived CDR1 and CDR2 are LGHNA and YSLEER.